This note documents a single T cell receptor (beta chain) sequence. Some clones are missing from TCRdb's copy, which holds only in-frame ones; the method was immunoSEQ multiplex PCR. The table lists roughly 6,800 clones, approximately 80% of them singletons. This entry is derived from a study of OX40 agonist ivuxolimab in advanced cancers. Study in general: Intravenous ivuxolimab at 0.01 to 10 mg/kg was given to patients every 2 weeks. Cohort: roughly 80% men, mean age around 60, aged roughly 20 to 79.

Unmatched junction bases numbered 7, after V lost 2 bases and J lost 6 bases. Germline V CDR1 and CDR2: MNHEY, SVGAGI. The CDR3 covers 15 residues. The J gene is TRBJ2-1, the V gene TRBV6-5; 7 bases map to TRBD2. The TCR originated in an adult with an advanced solid tumor such as melanoma, head and neck, liver or kidney cancer. Sequencing used CD4+ or CD8+ T cells sorted from blood, obtained in a trial of the OX40 agonist ivuxolimab. This chain's CDR3 is CASSYPGLDGNEQFF. For the CDR3, the DNA is TGTGCCAGCAGTTACCCCGGACTAGACGGCAATGAGCAGTTCTTC.